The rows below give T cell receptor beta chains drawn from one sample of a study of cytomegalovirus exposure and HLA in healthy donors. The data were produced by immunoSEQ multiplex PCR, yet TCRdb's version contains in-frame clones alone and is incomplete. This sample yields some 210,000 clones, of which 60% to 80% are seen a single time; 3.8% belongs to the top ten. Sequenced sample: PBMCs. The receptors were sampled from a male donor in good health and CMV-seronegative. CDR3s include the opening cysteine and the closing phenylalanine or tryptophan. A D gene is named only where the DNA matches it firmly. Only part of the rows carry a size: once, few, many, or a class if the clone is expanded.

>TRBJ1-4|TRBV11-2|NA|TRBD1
CASSIAPQGEEKLFF
TGTGCCAGCAGCATCGCCCCACAGGGGGAGGAAAAACTGTTTTTT
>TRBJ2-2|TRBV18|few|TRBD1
CASSLGQGTNTGELFF
TGTGCCAGCTCACTCGGACAGGGGACGAACACCGGGGAGCTGTTTTTT
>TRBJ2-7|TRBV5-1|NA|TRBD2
CASSRISSTSGRAGEQYF
TGCGCCAGCAGCCGGATATCTTCGACTAGCGGGAGGGCCGGTGAGCAGTACTTC
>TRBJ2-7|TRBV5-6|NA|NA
CASTGFQGSYEQYF
TGTGCCAGCACAGGGTTTCAAGGGTCCTACGAGCAGTACTTC
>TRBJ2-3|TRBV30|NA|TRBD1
CAWDRDRGTDTQYF
TGTGCCTGGGACCGGGACAGGGGAACAGATACGCAGTATTTT
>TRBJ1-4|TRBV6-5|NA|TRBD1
CASTEHRQGEKLFF
TGTGCCAGCACCGAACACAGACAGGGTGAAAAACTGTTTTTT
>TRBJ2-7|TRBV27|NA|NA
CASSSMGAGTYEQYF
TGTGCCAGCAGTTCCATGGGGGCCGGGACCTACGAGCAGTACTTC
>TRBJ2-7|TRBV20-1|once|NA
CSVSPTVEQYF
TGCAGTGTTTCCCCCACTGTAGAGCAGTACTTC
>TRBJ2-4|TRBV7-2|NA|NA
CASSLPGQDLLRYF
TGTGCCAGCAGCCTTCCCGGGCAGGACTTGTTACGGTACTTC
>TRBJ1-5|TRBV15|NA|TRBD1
CATSLDRGSNQPQHF
TGTGCCACCAGTCTGGACAGGGGTAGCAATCAGCCCCAGCATTTT
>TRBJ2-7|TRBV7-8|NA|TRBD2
CASSLGRGAGSYEQYF
TGTGCCAGCAGCTTAGGGCGGGGAGCGGGGTCCTACGAGCAGTACTTC
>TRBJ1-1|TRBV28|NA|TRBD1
CASMTGPTEAFF
TGTGCCAGCATGACAGGGCCCACTGAAGCTTTCTTT
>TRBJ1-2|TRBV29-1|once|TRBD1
CRAGGAEGYTF
TGCAGGGCAGGGGGCGCGGAGGGCTACACCTTC
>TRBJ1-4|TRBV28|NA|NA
CASSLPGGGGEKLFF
TGTGCCAGCAGTTTACCCGGGGGGGGCGGGGAAAAACTGTTTTTT
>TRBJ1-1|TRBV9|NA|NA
CASSVGGGRLNTEAFF
TGTGCCAGCAGCGTCGGTGGTGGGAGGCTCAACACTGAAGCTTTCTTT
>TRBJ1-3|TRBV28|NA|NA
CASETGRSSGNTIYF
TGTGCCAGCGAGACAGGTCGGAGCTCTGGAAACACCATATATTTT
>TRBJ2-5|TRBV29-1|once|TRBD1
CSSWRQGKETQYF
TGCAGCTCTTGGAGACAGGGGAAAGAGACCCAGTACTTC
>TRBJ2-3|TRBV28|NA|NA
CASVEGGNLADTQYF
TGTGCCAGCGTAGAGGGGGGGAATTTAGCAGATACGCAGTATTTT
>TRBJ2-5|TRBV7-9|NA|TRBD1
CASSLRTGEGETQYF
TGTGCCAGCAGCTTAAGGACAGGGGAGGGAGAGACCCAGTACTTC
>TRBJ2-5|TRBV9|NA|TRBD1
CASSLQGQGAETQYF
TGTGCCAGCAGCCTGCAGGGACAGGGGGCAGAGACCCAGTACTTC
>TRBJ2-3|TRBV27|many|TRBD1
CASSSMRDRGTDTQYF
TGTGCCAGCAGTTCCATGCGGGACAGGGGCACAGATACGCAGTATTTT
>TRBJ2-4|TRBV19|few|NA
CASSQQGVNVQYF
TGTGCCAGTTCCCAGCAAGGGGTAAATGTTCAGTACTTC
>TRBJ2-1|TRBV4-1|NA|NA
CASSQSAGDNEQFF
TGCGCCAGCAGCCAATCCGCAGGGGACAATGAGCAGTTCTTC
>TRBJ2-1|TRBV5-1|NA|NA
CASSLERPKQFF
TGCGCCAGCAGCTTGGAGCGCCCGAAGCAGTTCTTC
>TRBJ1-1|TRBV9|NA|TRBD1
CASSVTGGTEAFF
TGTGCCAGCAGCGTCACAGGGGGCACTGAAGCTTTCTTT
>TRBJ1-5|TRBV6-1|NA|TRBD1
CASRKGQGNQPQHF
TGTGCCAGCAGAAAGGGACAGGGAAATCAGCCCCAGCATTTT
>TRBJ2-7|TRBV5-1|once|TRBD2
CASGSLAGYEQYF
TGCGCCAGTGGAAGTCTAGCGGGGTACGAGCAGTACTTC
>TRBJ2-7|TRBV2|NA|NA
CARAVTGRRYEQYF
TGTGCCAGGGCCGTGACGGGTCGGAGGTACGAGCAGTACTTC
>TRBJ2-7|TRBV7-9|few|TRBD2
CASSPSAAGGSYEQYF
TGTGCCAGCAGCCCCTCGGCAGCGGGAGGCTCCTACGAGCAGTACTTC
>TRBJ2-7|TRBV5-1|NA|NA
CASSFRDTTYEQYF
TGCGCCAGCAGCTTCCGGGACACTACCTACGAGCAGTACTTC
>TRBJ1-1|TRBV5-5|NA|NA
CASREDDMNTEAFF
TGTGCCAGCAGGGAGGATGATATGAACACTGAAGCTTTCTTT
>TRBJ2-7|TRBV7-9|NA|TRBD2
CASSPITSGGPYEQYF
TGTGCCAGCAGCCCAATCACTAGCGGGGGTCCCTACGAGCAGTACTTC